This section outlines one T cell receptor beta chain sequence together with its context. Its antigen is currently unknown. TCRbeta library preparation incorporated unique molecular identifiers. MiXCR, applied by TCRdb to the PCR reads, yields one record per CDR3 protein. This table has around 250,000 distinct CDR3 sequences, roughly 23% appearing once. The data derive from a study of T-cell reconstitution after alpha-beta-depleted transplantation in children. General observations from the study: The high TCRbeta diversity at day 60 in some patients came from surviving recipient T cells and thymic progenitors. The origin of alpha-beta T cells about two months after transplant was reportedly several hundred expanded graft clones. At the one-year point after transplant, T-cell counts and TCRbeta diversity were found to come mostly from T cells that had been newly produced.

Germline V gene data show CDR1 as SGHVS and CDR2 as FQNEAQ. This CDR3 spans 14 amino acids. With 4 bases clipped from V and 3 bases from J, the junction kept 5 bases outside the gene matches. The chain employs TRBV7-8 and TRBJ2-7; 8 bases match TRBD2. The input for sequencing was PBMCs, taken before TCRalphabeta/CD19-depleted stem cell transplant. The receptor was isolated from a girl between 2 and 10 years old with Fanconi anemia, due to receive a stem cell transplant. The CDR3 DNA reads as TGTGCCAGCAGCTACCGGGGGGGCCTCTACGAGCAGTACTTC. Translating it yields CASSYRGGLYEQYF.